One sample yielded the 5 T cell receptor beta chains listed below, sequenced in a study of T cells in Graves' hyperthyroidism and ophthalmopathy. Amplification of TCR beta CDR3 regions used RNA as the template. Primed by the HTBI set, a first-round RT-PCR was run on the TCR CDR3. Each CDR3 protein is one row after TCRdb ran MiXCR on the multiplex PCR reads. The sample includes roughly 520,000 distinct CDR3 sequences, around a quarter of them seen just once. Sequenced sample: blood. The receptors were sampled from a woman aged 25-40 years with Graves' ophthalmopathy.

The chain has TRBV6-1 and TRBJ1-1, with D possibly matching TRBD1 (5 bases). The germline gives CDR1 MNHNS, CDR2 SASEGT. Trimming shortened V by 3 bases and J by 1 base, and 9 bases separated the two germline ends. The CDR3 has 14 amino acids. The DNA of the CDR3 is TGTGCCAGCAGTGACTGGCAGGGGAACACTGAAGCTTTCTTT. It specifies CASSDWQGNTEAFF.

With regard to this clonotype: Because the CDR3 is missing its conserved closing phenylalanine or tryptophan, this is likely a read error. It is unclear where the CDR3 begins or ends on the DNA, so no DNA is shown, and the CDR3 is as TCRdb lists it. This chain joins TRBV6-5 and TRBJ1-1; the table's D call of TRBD1 was not tested on the DNA. The CDR3 is 15 residues long, ends included. Germline CDR1 MNHEY, CDR2 SVGAGI. CDR3 sequence reads: CASSYQTTGITEACY.

Notes on this clonotype: The junction departs from the called germline gene at one end, perhaps through a read error. This rearrangement joins TRBV11-2 to TRBJ1-3; 8 bases match TRBD1. Germline V CDR1 and CDR2: SGHAT, FQNNGV. The CDR3 loop spans 15 amino acids. In DNA form, the CDR3 reads TGTGTCAGCAGCTCGAGCAGGGGGCTTGGAAACACCATATATTTT. It yields the protein CVSSSSRGLGNTIYF.

This clonotype was recorded many times. This chain joins TRBV29-1 and TRBJ1-2; 7 bases match TRBD1. The junction had 3 bases not matched to a gene; V was cut back by 5 bases and J by 3 bases. Germline CDR1 reads SQVTM; CDR2 reads ANQGSEA. CDR3 size: 12 residues. CDR3 amino acids: CSVRGQYYGYTF. In DNA, the CDR3 is TGCAGCGTTCGGGGACAGTACTATGGCTACACCTTC.

This clonotype was picked up many times. This chain joins TRBV29-1 and TRBJ2-2; TRBD1 matches at 7 bases. CDR1 is SQVTM and CDR2 is ANQGSEA in the germline V gene. V lost 3 bases to trimming and J lost 5 bases; unmatched junction nucleotides: 9. This CDR3 is 15 amino acids long. The CDR3: CSVEEATGLTGELFF. CDR3 DNA sequence: TGCAGCGTTGAGGAGGCGACAGGGTTGACCGGGGAGCTGTTTTTT.